This TCR beta chain is drawn from a study of monozygotic twins with inflammatory bowel disease. Findings and caveats of the study: No single strong signal or clonotype associated with IBD was supported. TCRbeta diversity (inverse Simpson) was lower in IBD patients than in healthy co-twins.

Turning to this clonotype: Antigen specificity is unknown.

TCRdb derives one entry per CDR3 protein from the 5' RACE reads, leaving out DNA. The sample yields more than 350,000 distinct CDR3 sequences, of which the top ten take up about 2.2%. CDR1 is KGHDR, CDR2 SFDVKD, per germline. This CDR3 has 20 amino acids. Sequencing was carried out using blood. This chain uses TRBV24-1 with TRBJ2-3; the D call from TCRdb, TRBD2, cannot be confirmed without DNA. The clonotype was recovered from a human donor with ulcerative colitis or Crohn's disease, or a healthy co-twin of an affected twin (not recorded which). This CDR3 is CATSDQWTSGPTSGPDTQYF.